This TCR beta chain was captured by sequencing in a study of CD8 T cells in Susac syndrome. cDNA came from roughly 0.53 to 1 ug RNA primed by random hexamers. TCRdb fed the immunoSEQ multiplex PCR reads into MiXCR, producing one record per CDR3 protein. Among 53,000 or so distinct CDR3 sequences listed, approximately 93% were seen once. There are 16 residues in the CDR3. The V segment lost 0 bases and the J segment 2 bases; nucleotides outside the gene matches: 7. Germline V gene data show CDR1 as LGHDT and CDR2 as YNNKEL (reference sequence). This chain uses TRBV3-1 with TRBJ2-7; TRBD2 matches 7 bases. This TCR was sampled from a human donor in good health. The sequenced material came from CD8+ T cells from PBMCs. The DNA of the CDR3 is TGTGCCAGCAGCCAAGAGCGGTGGGGAGGGGCCTACGAGCAGTACTTC. This translates into CASSQERWGGAYEQYF.